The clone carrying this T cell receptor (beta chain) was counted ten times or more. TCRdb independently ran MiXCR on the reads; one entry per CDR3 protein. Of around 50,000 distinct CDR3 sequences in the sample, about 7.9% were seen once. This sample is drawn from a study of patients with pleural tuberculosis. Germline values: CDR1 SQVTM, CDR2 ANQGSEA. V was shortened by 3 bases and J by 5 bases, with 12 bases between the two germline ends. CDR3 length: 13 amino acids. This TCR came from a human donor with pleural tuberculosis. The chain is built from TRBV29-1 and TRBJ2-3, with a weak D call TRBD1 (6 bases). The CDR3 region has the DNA TGCAGCGTTGAGGCCCAGGGGTTAGATACGCAGTATTTT. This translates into CSVEAQGLDTQYF.